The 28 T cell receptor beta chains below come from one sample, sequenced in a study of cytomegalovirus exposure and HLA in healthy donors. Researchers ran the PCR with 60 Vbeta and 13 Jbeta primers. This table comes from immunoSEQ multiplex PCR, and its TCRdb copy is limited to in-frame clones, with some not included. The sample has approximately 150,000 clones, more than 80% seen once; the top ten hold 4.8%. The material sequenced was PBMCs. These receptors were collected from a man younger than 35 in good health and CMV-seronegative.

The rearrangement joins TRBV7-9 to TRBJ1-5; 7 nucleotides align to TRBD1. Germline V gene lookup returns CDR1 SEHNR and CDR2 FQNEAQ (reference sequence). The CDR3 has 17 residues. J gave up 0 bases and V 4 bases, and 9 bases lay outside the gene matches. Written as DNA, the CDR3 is TGTGCCAGCAGCTCTCGGACAGGAGAGGGTAGCAATCAGCCCCAGCATTTT. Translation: CASSSRTGEGSNQPQHF.

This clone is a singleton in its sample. For the CDR3, the DNA is TGCAGCGCCGGACGGACAGGGTCTGGAAACACCATATATTTT. It translates to CSAGRTGSGNTIYF. This chain uses TRBV29-1 with TRBJ1-3; 8 positions match TRBD1. Germline V gives CDR1 SQVTM, CDR2 ANQGSEA. The CDR3 consists of 14 residues. Trimming removed 7 bases from V and 1 base from J; junction bases left unmatched: 6.

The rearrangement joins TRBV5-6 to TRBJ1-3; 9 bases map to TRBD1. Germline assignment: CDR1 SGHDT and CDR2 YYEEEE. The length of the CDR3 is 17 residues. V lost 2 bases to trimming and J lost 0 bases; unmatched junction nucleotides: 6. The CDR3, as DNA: TGTGCCAGCAGCTTACAGGGGGCTACGAGCTCTGGAAACACCATATATTTT. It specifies CASSLQGATSSGNTIYF.

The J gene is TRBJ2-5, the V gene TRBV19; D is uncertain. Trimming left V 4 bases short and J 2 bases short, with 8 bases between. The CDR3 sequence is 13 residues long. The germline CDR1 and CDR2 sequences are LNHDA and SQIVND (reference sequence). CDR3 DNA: TGTGCCAGTAGTACGTCGCGTCAAGAGACCCAGTACTTC. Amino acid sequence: CASSTSRQETQYF.

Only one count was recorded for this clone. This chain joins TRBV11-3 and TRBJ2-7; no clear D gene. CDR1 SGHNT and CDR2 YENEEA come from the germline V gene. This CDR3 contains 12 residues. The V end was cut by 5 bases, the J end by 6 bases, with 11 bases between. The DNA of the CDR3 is TGTGCCAGCAGCCCCAAATACGGCGAGCAGTACTTC. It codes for CASSPKYGEQYF.

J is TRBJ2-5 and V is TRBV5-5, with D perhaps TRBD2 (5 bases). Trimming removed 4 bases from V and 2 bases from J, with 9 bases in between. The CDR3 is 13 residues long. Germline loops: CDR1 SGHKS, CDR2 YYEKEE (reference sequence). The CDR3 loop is CASSRTVQETQYF. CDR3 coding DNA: TGTGCCAGCAGCCGGACTGTGCAAGAGACCCAGTACTTC.

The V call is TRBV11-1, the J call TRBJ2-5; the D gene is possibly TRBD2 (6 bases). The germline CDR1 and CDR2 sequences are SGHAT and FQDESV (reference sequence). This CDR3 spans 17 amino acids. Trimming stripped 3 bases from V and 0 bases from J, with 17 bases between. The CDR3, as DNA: TGTGCCAGCAGCTTTTTTTCCGGGACTGGAAACCAAGAGACCCAGTACTTC. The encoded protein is CASSFFSGTGNQETQYF.

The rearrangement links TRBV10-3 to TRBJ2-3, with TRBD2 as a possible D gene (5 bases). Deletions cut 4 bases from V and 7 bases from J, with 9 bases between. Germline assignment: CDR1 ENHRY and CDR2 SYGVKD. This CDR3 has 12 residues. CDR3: CAISGERNTQYF. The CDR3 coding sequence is TGTGCCATCAGTGGGGAGAGAAATACGCAGTATTTT.

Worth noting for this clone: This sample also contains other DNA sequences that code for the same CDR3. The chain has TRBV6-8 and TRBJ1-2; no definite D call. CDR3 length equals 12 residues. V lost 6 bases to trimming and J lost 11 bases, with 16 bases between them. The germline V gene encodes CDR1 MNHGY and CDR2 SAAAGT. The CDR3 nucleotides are TGTGCCAGCAGCTCCGTCTGCGGTCGGTACACCTTC. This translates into CASSSVCGRYTF.

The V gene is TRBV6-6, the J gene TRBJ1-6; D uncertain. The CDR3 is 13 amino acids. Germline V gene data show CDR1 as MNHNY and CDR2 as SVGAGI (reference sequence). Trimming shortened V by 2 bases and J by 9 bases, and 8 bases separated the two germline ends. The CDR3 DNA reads TGTGCCAGCAGTTACGGGCGGGGTTCACCCCTCCACTTT. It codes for CASSYGRGSPLHF.

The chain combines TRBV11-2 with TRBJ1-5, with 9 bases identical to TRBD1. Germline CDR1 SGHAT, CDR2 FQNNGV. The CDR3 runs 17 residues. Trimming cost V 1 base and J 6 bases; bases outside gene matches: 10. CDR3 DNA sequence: TGTGCCAGCAGCTTAGTGGGGACAGGGTGGGGGAGTCAGCCCCAGCATTTT. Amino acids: CASSLVGTGWGSQPQHF.

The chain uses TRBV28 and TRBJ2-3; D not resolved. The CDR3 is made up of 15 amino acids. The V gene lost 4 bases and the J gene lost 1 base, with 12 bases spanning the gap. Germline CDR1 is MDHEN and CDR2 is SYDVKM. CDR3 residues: CASSSRIGGTDTQYF. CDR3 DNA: TGTGCCAGCAGTTCCAGGATAGGTGGCACAGATACGCAGTATTTT.

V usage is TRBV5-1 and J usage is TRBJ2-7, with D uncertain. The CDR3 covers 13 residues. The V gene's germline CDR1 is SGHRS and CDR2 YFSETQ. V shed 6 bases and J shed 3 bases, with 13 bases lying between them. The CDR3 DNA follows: TGCGCCAGCAACCAAGTCAGGCACTACGAGCAGTACTTC. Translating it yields CASNQVRHYEQYF.

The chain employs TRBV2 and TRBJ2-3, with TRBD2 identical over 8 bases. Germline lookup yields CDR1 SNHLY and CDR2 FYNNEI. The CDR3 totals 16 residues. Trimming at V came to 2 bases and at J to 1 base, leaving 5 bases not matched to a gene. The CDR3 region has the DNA TGTGCCAGCAGTGAATTCGGGAGGGCAGGCACAGATACGCAGTATTTT. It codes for CASSEFGRAGTDTQYF.

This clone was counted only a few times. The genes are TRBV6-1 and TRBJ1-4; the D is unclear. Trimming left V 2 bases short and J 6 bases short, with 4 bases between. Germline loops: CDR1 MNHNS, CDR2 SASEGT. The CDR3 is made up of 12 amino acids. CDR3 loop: CASSERDEKLFF. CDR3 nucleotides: TGTGCCAGCAGTGAACGGGATGAAAAACTGTTTTTT.

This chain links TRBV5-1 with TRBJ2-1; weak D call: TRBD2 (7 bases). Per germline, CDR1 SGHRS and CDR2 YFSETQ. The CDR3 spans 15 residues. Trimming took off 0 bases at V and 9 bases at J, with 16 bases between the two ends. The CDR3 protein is CASSLAEGGTSEQFF. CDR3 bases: TGCGCCAGCAGCTTGGCCGAGGGGGGGACAAGTGAGCAGTTCTTC. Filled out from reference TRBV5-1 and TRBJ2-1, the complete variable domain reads KAGVTQTPRYLIKTRGQQVTLSCSPISGHRSVSWYQQTPGQGLQFLFEYFSETQRNKGNFPGRFSGRQFSNSRSEMNVSTLELGDSALYLCASSLAEGGTSEQFFGPGTRLTVL.

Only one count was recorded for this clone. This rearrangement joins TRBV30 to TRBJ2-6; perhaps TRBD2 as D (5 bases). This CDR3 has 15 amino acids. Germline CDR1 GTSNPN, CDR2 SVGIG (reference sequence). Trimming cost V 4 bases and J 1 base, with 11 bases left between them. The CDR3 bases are TGTGCCTGGAACATAGGCGGGTCTGGGGCCAACGTCCTGACTTTC. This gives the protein CAWNIGGSGANVLTF.

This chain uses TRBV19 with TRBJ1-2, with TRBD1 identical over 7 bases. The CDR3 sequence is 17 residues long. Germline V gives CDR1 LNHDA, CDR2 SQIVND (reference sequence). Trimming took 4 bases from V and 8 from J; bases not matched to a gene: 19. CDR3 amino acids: CASSKSGGGRTWGGYTF. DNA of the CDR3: TGTGCCAGTAGTAAATCGGGAGGGGGCCGAACGTGGGGAGGCTACACCTTC.

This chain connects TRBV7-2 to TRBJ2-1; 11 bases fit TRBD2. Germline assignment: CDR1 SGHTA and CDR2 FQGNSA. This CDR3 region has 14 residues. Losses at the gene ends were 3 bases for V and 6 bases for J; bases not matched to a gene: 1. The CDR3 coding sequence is TGTGCCAGCAGCTTTACTAGCGGGAGCAATGAGCAGTTCTTC. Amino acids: CASSFTSGSNEQFF.

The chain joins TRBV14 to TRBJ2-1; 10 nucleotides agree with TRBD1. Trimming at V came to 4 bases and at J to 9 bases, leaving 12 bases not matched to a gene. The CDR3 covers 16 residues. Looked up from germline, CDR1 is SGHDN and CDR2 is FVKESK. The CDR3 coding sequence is TGTGCCAGCAGCCCCCCCGTTGACAGGGGGCTCGGTGAGCAGTTCTTC. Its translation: CASSPPVDRGLGEQFF.

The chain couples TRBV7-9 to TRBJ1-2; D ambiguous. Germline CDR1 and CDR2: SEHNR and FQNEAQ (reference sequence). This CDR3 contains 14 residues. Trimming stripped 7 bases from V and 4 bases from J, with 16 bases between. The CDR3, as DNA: TGTGCCAGCACCCCTACCGCCCCAGGCTATGGCTACACCTTC. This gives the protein CASTPTAPGYGYTF.

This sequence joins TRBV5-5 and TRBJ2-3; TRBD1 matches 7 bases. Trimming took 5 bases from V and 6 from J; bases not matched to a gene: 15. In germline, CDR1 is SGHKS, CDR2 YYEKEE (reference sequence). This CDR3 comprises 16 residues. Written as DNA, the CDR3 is TGTGCCAGCAGTCACGGAACAGGGGCTCTGGGGGATACGCAGTATTTT. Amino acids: CASSHGTGALGDTQYF.

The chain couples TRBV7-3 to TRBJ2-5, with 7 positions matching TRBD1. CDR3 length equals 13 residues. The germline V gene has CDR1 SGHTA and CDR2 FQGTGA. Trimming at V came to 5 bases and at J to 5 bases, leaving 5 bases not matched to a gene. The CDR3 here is CASSRTGRETQYF. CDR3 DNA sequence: TGTGCCAGCAGCCGGACAGGAAGGGAGACCCAGTACTTC. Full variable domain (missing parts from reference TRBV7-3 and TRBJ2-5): GAGVSQTPSNKVTEKGKYVELRCDPISGHTALYWYRQSLGQGPEFLIYFQGTGAADDSGLPNDRFFAVRPEGSVSTLKIQRTERGDSAVYLCASSRTGRETQYFGPGTRLLVL.

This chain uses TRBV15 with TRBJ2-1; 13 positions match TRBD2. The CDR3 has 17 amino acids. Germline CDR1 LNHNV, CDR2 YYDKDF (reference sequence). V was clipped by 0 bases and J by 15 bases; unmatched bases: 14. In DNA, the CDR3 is TGTGCCACCAGCAGAGATAATTGGGGGGCACTAGCGGGAGGGTTGTTCTTC. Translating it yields CATSRDNWGALAGGLFF.

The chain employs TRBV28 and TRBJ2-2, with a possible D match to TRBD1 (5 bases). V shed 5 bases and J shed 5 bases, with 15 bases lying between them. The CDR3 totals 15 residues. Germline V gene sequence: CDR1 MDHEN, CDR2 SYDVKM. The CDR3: CASSGSRQITGELFF. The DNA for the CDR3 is TGTGCCAGCAGTGGATCCAGACAGATTACCGGGGAGCTGTTTTTT.

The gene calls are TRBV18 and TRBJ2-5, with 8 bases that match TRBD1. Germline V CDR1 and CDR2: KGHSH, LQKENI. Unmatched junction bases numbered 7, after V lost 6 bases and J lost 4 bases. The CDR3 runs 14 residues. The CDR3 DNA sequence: TGTGCCAGCTCGCCGGGACAGGAGGTAGAGACCCAGTACTTC. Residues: CASSPGQEVETQYF.

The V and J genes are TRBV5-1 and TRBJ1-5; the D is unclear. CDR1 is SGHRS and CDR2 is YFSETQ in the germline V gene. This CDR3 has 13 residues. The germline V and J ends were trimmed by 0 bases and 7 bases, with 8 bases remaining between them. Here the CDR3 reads CASSLAPGQPQHF. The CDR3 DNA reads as TGCGCCAGCAGCTTGGCTCCAGGACAGCCCCAGCATTTT.

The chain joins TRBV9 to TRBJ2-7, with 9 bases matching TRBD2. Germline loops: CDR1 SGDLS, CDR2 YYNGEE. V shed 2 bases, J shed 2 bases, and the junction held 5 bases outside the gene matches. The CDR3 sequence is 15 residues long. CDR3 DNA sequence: TGTGCCAGCAGCGTTTCTAGCGGGGCTCCCTACGAGCAGTACTTC. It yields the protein CASSVSSGAPYEQYF. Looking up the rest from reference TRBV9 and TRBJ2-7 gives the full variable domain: DSGVTQTPKHLITATGQRVTLRCSPRSGDLSVYWYQQSLDQGLQFLIQYYNGEERAKGNILERFSAQQFPDLHSELNLSSLELGDSALYFCASSVSSGAPYEQYFGPGTRLTVT.